This T cell receptor beta chain was sequenced during a study of cytomegalovirus exposure and HLA in healthy donors. This clone has only one observation. Antigen unknown. Use of 60 Vbeta and 13 Jbeta primers characterized the PCR. Assay used: immunoSEQ multiplex PCR; TCRdb lists only in-frame clones, some missing. The data show some 98,000 clones, more than 60% seen once. There are 16 residues in the CDR3. Trimming took 3 bases from V and 7 from J; bases not matched to a gene: 8. Germline loops: CDR1 SGDLS, CDR2 YYNGEE. Study-level points and caveats: As a later analysis showed, a missense DCLRE1C variant was linked to trimming of TCR beta V- and J-genes. Earlier analysis found most TCR beta V segments productive about 87% or about 30% of the time. Specificity for CMV antigens was confirmed in vitro for a few of the CMV-associated chains. Beyond CMV serostatus, there was no information to go on about immune exposure.

The sequenced sample was PBMCs. The rearrangement links TRBV9 to TRBJ2-1; TRBD2 matches at 12 bases. The source of this sequence is a man aged 50 to 59 in good health and CMV-seronegative. CDR3 region: CASSARTSGIFNEQFF. The CDR3 DNA follows: TGTGCCAGCAGCGCCCGGACTAGCGGGATATTTAATGAGCAGTTCTTC.